Reported below is one T cell receptor beta chain. The antigen remains unidentified. Amplified regions were TCR beta CDR3 sequences from RNA transcripts. Using the HTBI primer set, a first-round RT-PCR was run on the TCR CDR3. Via MiXCR, TCRdb re-called the multiplex PCR reads, giving one row per CDR3 protein. The data hold 300,000 or so distinct CDR3 sequences, with about 20% observed a single time. The authors deemed Graves' hyperthyroidism stable absent ophthalmopathy progression within 18 months. Diagnoses were made from clinical symptoms, serum measures (thyroxine and TRAb), thyroid ultrasound and orbital computed tomography. This sample is part of a study of T cells in Graves' hyperthyroidism and ophthalmopathy. Study-wide results and limits: Expanded thyroid clonotypes (above 0.001) were mostly also found in blood. Ophthalmopathy and stable hyperthyroidism were told apart by a 13 V-J model.

With V trimmed by 4 bases and J by 2 bases, 5 bases remained unmatched. CDR1 is SGHTA, CDR2 FQGNSA, per germline. The CDR3 runs to 15 residues. This receptor was obtained from a woman aged 45-65 years with Graves' hyperthyroidism. The rearrangement links TRBV7-2 to TRBJ2-7; TRBD1 aligns across 10 bases. Specimen: blood. The CDR3 DNA is TGTGCCAGCAGCTATCGGACAGGGGGTCCCTACGAGCAGTACTTC. Translating gives CASSYRTGGPYEQYF.